Sequencing of this TCR beta chain was carried out in a study of shared clonotypes between healthy human individuals. Assay used: immunoSEQ multiplex PCR; TCRdb lists only in-frame clones, some missing. The data contain about 2.1 million clones, around 93% of them seen just once; the ten biggest clones take up more than 1.5%. The study's findings and limits: The naive CD4 repertoires of several donors were compared, and approximately 4.5% of clonotypes were shared. Generally, naive subsets came out with larger estimated richness than memory subsets.

Naive CD8 isolation took CD45RO-negative cells positively selected for CCR7 and excluded terminally differentiated effector memory CD45RA+ cells. To note about this clone: The antigen is undetermined.

Germline-derived CDR1 and CDR2 are SGHTA and FQGTGA. The CDR3 totals 16 residues. With 5 bases clipped from V and 5 bases from J, the junction kept 9 bases outside the gene matches. The specimen was naive CD8+ T cells from PBMCs. The sequence derives from a man aged 18 to 29 in good health. Some clones in this sample may be carry-over from other donors' samples. The rearrangement links TRBV7-3 to TRBJ2-3, with TRBD2 matching over 11 bases. CDR3 in amino acids: CASSLSYGLAGDTQYF. DNA for the CDR3: TGTGCCAGCAGCCTTTCCTACGGACTAGCGGGAGATACGCAGTATTTT.